This T cell receptor (beta chain) was obtained from a study of blood T cell repertoires in COVID-19. Study context: The United States, Italy and Spain provided the acute and convalescent COVID-19 samples.

Patients at the Seattle site were enrolled during active infection and followed longitudinally. Method: immunoSEQ multiplex PCR; TCRdb's copy keeps in-frame clones and lacks some. This repertoire shows approximately 150,000 clones, about 88% found once; its top ten account for roughly 2.5%. After removal of 7 bases from V and 1 base from J, the junction contained 11 bases not matched to a gene. This CDR3 spans 17 amino acids. Looked up from germline, CDR1 is LNHDA and CDR2 is SQIVND (reference sequence). The sample comprised peripheral blood. The chain is built from TRBV19 and TRBJ2-1; TRBD2 aligns across 9 bases. The sequence was obtained from a human donor with COVID-19, enrolled during active disease. The donor label of this sample is uncertain. The CDR3: CASTNQKTSGSYNEQFF. CDR3 in DNA: TGTGCCAGTACCAATCAGAAGACTAGCGGTTCCTACAATGAGCAGTTCTTC. The variable domain in full, with the rest retrieved from reference TRBV19 and TRBJ2-1, is DGGITQSPKYLFRKEGQNVTLSCEQNLNHDAMYWYRQDPGQGLRLIYYSQIVNDFQKGDIAEGYSVSREKKESFPLTVTSAQKNPTAFYLCASTNQKTSGSYNEQFFGPGTRLTVL.